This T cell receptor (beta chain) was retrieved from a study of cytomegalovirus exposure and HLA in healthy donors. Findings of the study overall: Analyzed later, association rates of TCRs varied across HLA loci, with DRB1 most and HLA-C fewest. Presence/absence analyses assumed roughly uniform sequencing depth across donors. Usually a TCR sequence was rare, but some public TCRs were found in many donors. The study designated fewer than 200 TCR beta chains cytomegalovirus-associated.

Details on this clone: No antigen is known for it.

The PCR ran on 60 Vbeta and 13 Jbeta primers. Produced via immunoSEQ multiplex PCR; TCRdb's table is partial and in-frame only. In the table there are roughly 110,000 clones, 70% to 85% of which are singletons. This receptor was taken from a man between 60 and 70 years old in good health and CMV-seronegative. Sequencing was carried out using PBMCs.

CDR3 loop: CASSQLPEASLYNSPLHF. CDR3 bases: TGTGCCAGCAGCCAGCTACCAGAAGCGTCTCTCTATAATTCACCCCTCCACTTT. The V call is TRBV16, the J call TRBJ1-6; D uncertain. V shed 3 bases and J shed 3 bases, with 18 bases lying between them. This CDR3 has 18 residues. CDR1 and CDR2 from the germline V gene are KGHSY and FQNENV.